Included here is one TCR beta chain sequence, with context. The target of this receptor is not known. It has no much larger one-base neighbor in the sample; base qualities were not kept. The data derive from a study of control samples from healthy donors and cancer patients (TCRdb year 2020). Reading the germline V gene gives CDR1 SGHRS and CDR2 YFSETQ. The CDR3 contains 14 residues, cysteine and phenylalanine counted. Left in the record is the CDR3 DNA by itself, 42 bases read in frame from the first base. The germline ends are 3 bases apart after V is trimmed by 0 bases and J by 0 bases. The library was made by the immunoSEQ multiplex PCR assay. TCRdb's version of the immuneACCESS table is confined to in-frame rearrangements and falls short of the full clone set. An unresolved V gene accounts for under half of the shortfall where checked; the remainder is of unknown origin. This sample comprises about 150,000 clones, 80% to 90% of them detected only once. 1.7% of the sample is in the top ten clones.

The chain joins TRBV5-1 to TRBJ2-2, with the D gene not confidently named. The sequence was collected from a man younger than 30 in good health. Input material: blood. The nucleotide sequence reads as follows: TGCGCCAGCAGCTTGGGGACGAACACCGGGGAGCTGTTTTTT. Its translation is CASSLGTNTGELFF. Reference TRBV5-1 and TRBJ2-2 genes cover what lies past the CDR3, so the full variable domain is KAGVTQTPRYLIKTRGQQVTLSCSPISGHRSVSWYQQTPGQGLQFLFEYFSETQRNKGNFPGRFSGRQFSNSRSEMNVSTLELGDSALYLCASSLGTNTGELFFGEGSRLTVL.